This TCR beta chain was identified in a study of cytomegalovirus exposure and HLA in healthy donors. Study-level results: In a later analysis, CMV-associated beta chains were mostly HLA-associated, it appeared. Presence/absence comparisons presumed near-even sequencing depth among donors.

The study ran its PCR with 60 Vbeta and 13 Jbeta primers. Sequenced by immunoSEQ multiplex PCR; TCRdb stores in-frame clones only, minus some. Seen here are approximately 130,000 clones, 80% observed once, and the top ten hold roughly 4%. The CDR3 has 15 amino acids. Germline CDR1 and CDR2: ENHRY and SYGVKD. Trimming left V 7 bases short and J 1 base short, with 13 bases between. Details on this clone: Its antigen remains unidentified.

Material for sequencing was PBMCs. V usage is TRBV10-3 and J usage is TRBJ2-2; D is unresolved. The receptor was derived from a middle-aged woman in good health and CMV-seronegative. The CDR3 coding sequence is TGTGCCATCAAACAGCAATCAGGGAACACCGGGGAGCTGTTTTTT. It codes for CAIKQQSGNTGELFF.